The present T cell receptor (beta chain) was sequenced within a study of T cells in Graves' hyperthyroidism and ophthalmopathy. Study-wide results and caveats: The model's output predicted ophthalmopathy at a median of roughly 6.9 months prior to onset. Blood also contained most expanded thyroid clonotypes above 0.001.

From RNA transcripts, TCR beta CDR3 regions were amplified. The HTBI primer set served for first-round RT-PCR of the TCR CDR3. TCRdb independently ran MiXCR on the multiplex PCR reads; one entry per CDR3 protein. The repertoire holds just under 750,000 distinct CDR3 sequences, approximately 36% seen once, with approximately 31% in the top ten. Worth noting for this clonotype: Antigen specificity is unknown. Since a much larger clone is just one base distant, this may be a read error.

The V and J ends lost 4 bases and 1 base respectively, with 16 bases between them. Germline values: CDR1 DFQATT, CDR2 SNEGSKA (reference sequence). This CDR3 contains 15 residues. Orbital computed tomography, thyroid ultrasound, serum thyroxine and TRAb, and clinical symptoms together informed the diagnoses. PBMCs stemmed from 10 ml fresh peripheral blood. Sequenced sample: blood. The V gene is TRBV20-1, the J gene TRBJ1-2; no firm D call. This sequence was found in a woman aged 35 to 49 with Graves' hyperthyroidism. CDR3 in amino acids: CSAKPTGLSNYGYTF. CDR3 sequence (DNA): TGCAGTGCTAAACCTACCGGGCTGAGTAACTATGGCTACACCTTC.